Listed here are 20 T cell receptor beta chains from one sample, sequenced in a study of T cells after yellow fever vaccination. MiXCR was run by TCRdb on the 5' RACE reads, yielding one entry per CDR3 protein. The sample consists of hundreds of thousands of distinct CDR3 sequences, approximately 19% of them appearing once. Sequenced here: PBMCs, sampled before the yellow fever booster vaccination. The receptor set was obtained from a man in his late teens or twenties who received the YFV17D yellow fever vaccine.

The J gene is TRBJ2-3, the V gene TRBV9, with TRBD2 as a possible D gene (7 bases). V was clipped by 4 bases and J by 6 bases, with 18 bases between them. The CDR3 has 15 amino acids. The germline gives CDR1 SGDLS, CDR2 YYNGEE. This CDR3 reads CASSSLGGPADTQYF. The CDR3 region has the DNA TGTGCCAGCAGCTCCTTGGGGGGGCCGGCGGATACGCAGTATTTT.

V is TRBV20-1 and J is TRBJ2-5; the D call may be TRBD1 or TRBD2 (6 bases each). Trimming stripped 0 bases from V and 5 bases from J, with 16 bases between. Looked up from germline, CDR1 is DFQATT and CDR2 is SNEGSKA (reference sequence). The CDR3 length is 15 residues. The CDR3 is CSARERMQGRETQYF. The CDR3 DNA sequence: TGCAGTGCTAGAGAGCGAATGCAGGGGAGGGAGACCCAGTACTTC.

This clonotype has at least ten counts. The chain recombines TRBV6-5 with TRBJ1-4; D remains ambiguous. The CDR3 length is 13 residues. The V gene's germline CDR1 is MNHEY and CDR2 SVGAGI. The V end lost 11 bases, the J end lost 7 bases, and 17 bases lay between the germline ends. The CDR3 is CASRLGRREKLFF. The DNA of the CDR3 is TGTGCCTCGCGGTTGGGGAGGCGTGAAAAACTGTTTTTT.

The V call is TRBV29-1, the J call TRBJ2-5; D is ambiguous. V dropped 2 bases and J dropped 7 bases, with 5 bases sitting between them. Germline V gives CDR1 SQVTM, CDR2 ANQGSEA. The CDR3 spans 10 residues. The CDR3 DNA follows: TGCAGCGTTGAACAACGGACCCAGTACTTC. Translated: CSVEQRTQYF.

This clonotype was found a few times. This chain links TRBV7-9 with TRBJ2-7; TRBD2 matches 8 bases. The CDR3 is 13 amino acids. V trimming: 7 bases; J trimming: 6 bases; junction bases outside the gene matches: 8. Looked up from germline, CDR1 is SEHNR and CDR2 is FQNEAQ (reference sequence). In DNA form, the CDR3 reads TGTGCCAGCAACCTCCGGGAGGGAGGCGAGCAGTACGTC. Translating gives CASNLREGGEQYV.

The CDR3 region is CASSLVKGWTDTQYF. The CDR3 coding sequence is TGTGCCAGCAGTTTAGTAAAGGGCTGGACAGATACGCAGTATTTT. This chain joins TRBV12-3 or TRBV12-4 and TRBJ2-3; D remains ambiguous. The CDR3 contains 15 residues. Trimming took off 1 base at V and 3 bases at J, with 11 bases between the two ends.

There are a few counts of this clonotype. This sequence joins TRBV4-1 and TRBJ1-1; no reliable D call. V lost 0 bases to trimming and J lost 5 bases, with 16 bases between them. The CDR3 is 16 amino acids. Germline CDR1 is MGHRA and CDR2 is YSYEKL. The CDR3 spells CASSQESASIGTEAFF. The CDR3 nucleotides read TGCGCCAGCAGCCAAGAGTCGGCGAGTATAGGGACTGAAGCTTTCTTT.

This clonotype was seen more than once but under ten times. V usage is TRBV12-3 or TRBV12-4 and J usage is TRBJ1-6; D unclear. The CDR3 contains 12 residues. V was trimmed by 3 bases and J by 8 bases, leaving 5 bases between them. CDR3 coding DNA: TGTGCCAGCAGTTTGGACTATTCACCCCTCCACTTT. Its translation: CASSLDYSPLHF.

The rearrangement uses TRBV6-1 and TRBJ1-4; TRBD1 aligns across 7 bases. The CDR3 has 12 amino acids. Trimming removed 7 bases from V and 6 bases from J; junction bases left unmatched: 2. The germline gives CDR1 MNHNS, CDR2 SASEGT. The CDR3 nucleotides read TGTGCCAGCACGGGGACAGATGAAAAACTGTTTTTT. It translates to CASTGTDEKLFF.

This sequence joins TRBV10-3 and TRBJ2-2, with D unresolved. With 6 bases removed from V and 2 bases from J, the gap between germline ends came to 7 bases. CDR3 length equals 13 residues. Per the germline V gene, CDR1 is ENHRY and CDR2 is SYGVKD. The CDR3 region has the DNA TGTGCCATCAGAGAGCGAAACACCGGGGAGCTGTTTTTT. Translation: CAIRERNTGELFF.

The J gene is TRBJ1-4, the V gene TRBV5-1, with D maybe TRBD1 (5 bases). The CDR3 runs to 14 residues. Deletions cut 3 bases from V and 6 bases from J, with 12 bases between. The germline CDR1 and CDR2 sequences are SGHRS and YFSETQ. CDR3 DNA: TGCGCCAGCAGCTCCACGGGGCCCCATGAAAAACTGTTTTTT. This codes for CASSSTGPHEKLFF.

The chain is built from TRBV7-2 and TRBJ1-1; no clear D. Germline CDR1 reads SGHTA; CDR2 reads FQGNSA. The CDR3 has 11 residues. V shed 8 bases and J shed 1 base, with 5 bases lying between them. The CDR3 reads CASVPNTEAFF. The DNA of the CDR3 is TGTGCCAGCGTACCGAACACTGAAGCTTTCTTT.

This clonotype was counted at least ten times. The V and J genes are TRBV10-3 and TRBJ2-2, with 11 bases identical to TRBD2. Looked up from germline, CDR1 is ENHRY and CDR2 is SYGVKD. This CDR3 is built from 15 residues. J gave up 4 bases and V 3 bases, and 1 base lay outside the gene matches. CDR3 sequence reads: CAISDTSGGTGELFF. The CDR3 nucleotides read TGTGCCATCAGTGATACTAGCGGGGGCACCGGGGAGCTGTTTTTT.

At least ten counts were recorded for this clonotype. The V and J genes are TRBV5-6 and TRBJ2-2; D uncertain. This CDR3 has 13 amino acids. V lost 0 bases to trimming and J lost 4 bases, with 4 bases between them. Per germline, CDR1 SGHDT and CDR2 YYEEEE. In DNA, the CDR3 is TGTGCCAGCAGCTTGGGGGTCACCGGGGAGCTGTTTTTT. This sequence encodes CASSLGVTGELFF.

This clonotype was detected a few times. This CDR3 is CSVGTGALTEAFF. In DNA form, the CDR3 reads TGCAGCGTTGGAACAGGGGCACTCACTGAAGCTTTCTTT. The V call is TRBV29-1, the J call TRBJ1-1, with TRBD1 matching over 7 bases. This CDR3 has 13 amino acids. V lost 4 bases to trimming and J lost 4 bases; unmatched junction nucleotides: 6. Germline V gene lookup returns CDR1 SQVTM and CDR2 ANQGSEA.

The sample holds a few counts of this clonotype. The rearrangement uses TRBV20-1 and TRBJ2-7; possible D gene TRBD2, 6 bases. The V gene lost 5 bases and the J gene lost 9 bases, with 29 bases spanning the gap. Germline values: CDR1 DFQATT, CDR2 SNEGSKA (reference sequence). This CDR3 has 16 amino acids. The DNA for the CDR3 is TGCAGTGCTTCGGGGGAGAGATCCCCGGGACGGTGTGGGCAGTACGTC. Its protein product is CSASGERSPGRCGQYV.

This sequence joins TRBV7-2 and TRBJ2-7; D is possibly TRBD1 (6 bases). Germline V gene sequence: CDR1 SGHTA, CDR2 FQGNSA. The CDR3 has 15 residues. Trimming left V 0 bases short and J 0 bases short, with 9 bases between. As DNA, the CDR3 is TGTGCCAGCAGCTTAGCGACAGGATACTCCTACGAGCAGTACGTC. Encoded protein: CASSLATGYSYEQYV.

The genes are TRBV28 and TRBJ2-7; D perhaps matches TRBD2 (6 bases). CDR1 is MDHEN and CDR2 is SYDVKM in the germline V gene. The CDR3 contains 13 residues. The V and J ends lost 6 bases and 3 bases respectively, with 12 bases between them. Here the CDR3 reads CASRGDWGYEQYV. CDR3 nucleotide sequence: TGTGCCAGCAGAGGGGACTGGGGCTACGAGCAGTACGTC.

Here the CDR3 DNA reads TGTGCCAGCAGAACTAGACAGGGGGAGATAAAGAACATTCAGTACTTC. Encoded protein: CASRTRQGEIKNIQYF. This rearrangement joins TRBV6-8 to TRBJ2-4; 9 positions match TRBD1. Germline assignment: CDR1 MNHGY and CDR2 SAAAGT. The CDR3 sequence is 16 residues long. With 6 bases clipped from V and 7 bases from J, the junction kept 13 bases outside the gene matches.

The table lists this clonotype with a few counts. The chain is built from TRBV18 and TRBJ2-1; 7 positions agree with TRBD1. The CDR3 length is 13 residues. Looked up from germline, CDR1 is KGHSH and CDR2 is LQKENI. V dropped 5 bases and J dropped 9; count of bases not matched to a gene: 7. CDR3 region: CASSRGPVGEQFF. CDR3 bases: TGTGCCAGCTCAAGGGGGCCGGTCGGTGAGCAGTTCTTC. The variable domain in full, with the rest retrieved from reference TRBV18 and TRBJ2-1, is NAGVMQNPRHLVRRRGQEARLRCSPMKGHSHVYWYRQLPEEGLKFMVYLQKENIIDESGMPKERFSAEFPKEGPSILRIQQVVRGDSAAYFCASSRGPVGEQFFGPGTRLTVL.